This T cell receptor (beta chain) emerged from a study of T cells in Graves' hyperthyroidism and ophthalmopathy. TCR beta CDR3 region amplification was performed from RNA transcripts. First-round RT-PCR targeting the TCR CDR3 was performed with the HTBI primer set. A single record per CDR3 protein comes from TCRdb applying MiXCR to the multiplex PCR reads. The profile shows more than 300,000 distinct CDR3 sequences, over 10% of them singletons. The CDR3 totals 14 residues. V was clipped by 4 bases and J by 7 bases, with 12 bases between them. Germline CDR1 is KGHDR and CDR2 is SFDVKD. V usage is TRBV24-1 and J usage is TRBJ2-2; tentatively, D is TRBD1 (6 bases). Sequencing was carried out using blood. The sequence derives from a woman between 18 and 30 years old with Graves' hyperthyroidism. CDR3 residues: CATSDLGQSGELFF. In DNA, the CDR3 is TGTGCCACCAGTGACCTCGGACAGAGCGGGGAGCTGTTTTTT.